This passage covers 21 T cell receptor beta chains from one sample sequenced in a study of T-cell memory formation after mild COVID-19. TCRdb called the 5' RACE reads again in MiXCR, with one record for every CDR3 protein. The sample carries some 450,000 distinct CDR3 sequences, approximately 20% recorded once. The specimen sequenced was PBMCs or a T cell subset sorted from them (not recorded which). The receptors shown here come from an adult woman who had mild COVID-19 (a few samples of this study predate the infection). Cell type and time point are not known.

This clonotype appeared a few times. This chain connects TRBV7-9 to TRBJ2-7; a possible D gene is TRBD1 (5 bases). Germline CDR1 SEHNR, CDR2 FQNEAQ (reference sequence). This CDR3 is built from 12 residues. Trimming removed 3 bases from V and 12 bases from J, with 15 bases in between. This CDR3 is CASSFTDNHPYF. Written as DNA, the CDR3 is TGTGCCAGCAGCTTTACGGACAACCACCCGTACTTC.

Remarks on this clonotype: Its ends do not fully match the called genes, so a read error is possible. The CDR3 loop reads CATSRYRTGPEVF. The CDR3, as DNA: TGTGCCACCAGCAGATACAGGACGGGACCGGAGGTCTTC. The genes are TRBV15 and TRBJ2-1; D might be TRBD1 or TRBD2, each matching 5 bases. The germline V gene encodes CDR1 LNHNV and CDR2 YYDKDF (reference sequence). The CDR3 is made up of 13 amino acids.

This chain's CDR3 is CASSSSLAGVRDTQYF. CDR3 DNA sequence: TGTGCCAGCAGCTCCTCGCTAGCGGGAGTGCGTGATACGCAGTATTTT. V and J are TRBV7-2 and TRBJ2-3, with 10 bases lining up with TRBD2. This CDR3 region has 16 residues. J was trimmed by 6 bases and V by 4 bases; bases with no gene match: 10. Germline V gene lookup returns CDR1 SGHTA and CDR2 FQGNSA.

The table lists this clonotype with a few counts. This chain uses TRBV9 with TRBJ2-7; 11 bases agree with TRBD1. Germline loops: CDR1 SGDLS, CDR2 YYNGEE. This CDR3 has 14 residues. J lost 7 bases, V lost 6 bases, and 9 bases had no gene match. In DNA, the CDR3 is TGTGCCAGCAACGCCGGACAGGGGGCACGAGAGCAGTACTTC. It codes for CASNAGQGAREQYF.

This clonotype was picked up a small number of times. The chain employs TRBV11-2 and TRBJ1-4; D remains ambiguous. Between the trimmed V and J ends, which lost 5 bases and 7 bases, there was a span of 14 bases. The CDR3 spans 14 residues. Germline loops: CDR1 SGHAT, CDR2 FQNNGV. The CDR3 is CASSQYTWGEKLFF. The CDR3 DNA reads TGTGCCAGCAGCCAGTATACCTGGGGTGAAAAACTGTTTTTT. Full variable domain (remainder filled in from reference TRBV11-2 and TRBJ1-4): EAGVAQSPRYKIIEKRQSVAFWCNPISGHATLYWYQQILGQGPKLLIQFQNNGVVDDSQLPKDRFSAERLKGVDSTLKIQPAKLEDSAVYLCASSQYTWGEKLFFGSGTQLSVL.

The chain uses TRBV29-1 and TRBJ2-1; the match to TRBD2 covers 8 bases. V shed 7 bases and J 0 bases; nucleotides not matched to a gene: 5. This CDR3 has 14 residues. The V gene's germline CDR1 is SQVTM and CDR2 ANQGSEA. The CDR3 loop is CSARAGASYNEQFF. CDR3 in DNA: TGCAGCGCTAGAGCGGGAGCCTCCTACAATGAGCAGTTCTTC.

This chain links TRBV5-1 with TRBJ2-1, with D perhaps assigned TRBD1 or TRBD2 (5 bases each). The CDR3 length is 17 residues. Germline CDR1 and CDR2: SGHRS and YFSETQ. The ends were cut back, 4 bases at V and 0 bases at J, with 17 bases in the middle. The CDR3 DNA reads as TGCGCCAGCAGCCTAGACCGGGGCTATAGCTCCTACAATGAGCAGTTCTTC. This encodes CASSLDRGYSSYNEQFF.

This clonotype turned up a few times. The chain has TRBV5-1 and TRBJ1-1; TRBD1 aligns across 8 bases. This CDR3 contains 15 residues. The V gene's germline CDR1 is SGHRS and CDR2 YFSETQ. V dropped 0 bases and J dropped 3; count of bases not matched to a gene: 4. As DNA, the CDR3 is TGCGCCAGCAGCTTGGGACAGGGGTGGGACACTGAAGCTTTCTTT. This gives the protein CASSLGQGWDTEAFF.

This clonotype has just a few counts. V and J are TRBV6-5 and TRBJ1-2, with 7 bases matching TRBD1. J gave up 1 base and V 5 bases, and 10 bases lay outside the gene matches. CDR1 and CDR2 (germline): MNHEY, SVGAGI. The CDR3 extends over 16 amino acids. The CDR3: CASSGDSRRHNYGYTF. Written as DNA, the CDR3 is TGTGCCAGCAGTGGGGACAGCAGGCGGCATAACTATGGCTACACCTTC.

This sequence joins TRBV4-3 and TRBJ2-6; 12 bases map to TRBD1. Germline V CDR1 and CDR2: LGHNA, YSLEER. V trimming: 0 bases; J trimming: 2 bases; junction bases outside the gene matches: 2. The CDR3 runs to 18 residues. The CDR3 sequence: CASSQEGQGAAGANVLTF. The CDR3 region has the DNA TGCGCCAGCAGCCAAGAGGGACAGGGGGCGGCTGGGGCCAACGTCCTGACTTTC.

The chain links TRBV12-3 or TRBV12-4 to TRBJ2-1, with D perhaps TRBD2 (6 bases). This CDR3 has 14 amino acids. V was trimmed by 5 bases and J by 6 bases, leaving 14 bases between them. The CDR3: CASSNGRGGNEQFF. CDR3 in DNA: TGTGCCAGCAGTAACGGACGGGGAGGCAATGAGCAGTTCTTC.

The J gene is TRBJ2-1, the V gene TRBV12-3 or TRBV12-4; 15 bases map to TRBD2. The CDR3 length is 16 residues. Trimming removed 6 bases from V and 6 bases from J; junction bases left unmatched: 6. The CDR3 sequence: CASSPLGLAGGNEQFF. As DNA, the CDR3 is TGTGCCAGCAGCCCTTTGGGACTAGCGGGGGGCAATGAGCAGTTCTTC.

CDR3 DNA: TGTGCCAGCAGTGAAGCGACAGGGGGACGTCAGCCCCAGCATTTT. Its protein product is CASSEATGGRQPQHF. This sequence joins TRBV6-1 and TRBJ1-5, with 9 bases lining up with TRBD1. V gave up 0 bases and J gave up 6 bases; unmatched junction bases: 3. The CDR3 length is 15 residues. Germline V gives CDR1 MNHNS, CDR2 SASEGT.

CDR3 loop: CATSRDQGVAGSSYNEQFF. DNA of the CDR3: TGTGCCACCAGCAGAGATCAGGGGGTCGCGGGAAGCTCCTACAATGAGCAGTTCTTC. The V call is TRBV15, the J call TRBJ2-1, with D possibly TRBD1 on 7 matching bases. The CDR3 sequence is 19 residues long. With 0 bases removed from V and 0 bases from J, the gap between germline ends came to 18 bases. The V gene's germline CDR1 is LNHNV and CDR2 YYDKDF (reference sequence).

V is TRBV20-1 and J is TRBJ1-1; 8 nucleotides align to TRBD1. The CDR3 extends over 14 amino acids. V gave up 6 bases and J gave up 4 bases; unmatched junction bases: 10. The germline V gene has CDR1 DFQATT and CDR2 SNEGSKA (reference sequence). The CDR3 nucleotides are TGCAGTGCCCGGACCGGGACAGGACGCACTGAAGCTTTCTTT. Translated: CSARTGTGRTEAFF.

V and J are TRBV11-3 and TRBJ2-3, with 7 bases identical to TRBD2. With 0 bases clipped from V and 8 bases from J, the junction kept 11 bases outside the gene matches. This CDR3 spans 16 amino acids. From germline, CDR1 is SGHNT and CDR2 YENEEA. Here the CDR3 DNA reads TGTGCCAGCAGCTTAGAGGGAGGGACTCCGACGGGTACGCAGTATTTT. Its protein is CASSLEGGTPTGTQYF.

CDR3 in amino acids: CASNMDRITGELFF. As DNA, the CDR3 is TGTGCCAGCAATATGGACAGGATAACCGGGGAGCTGTTTTTT. V and J are TRBV6-6 and TRBJ2-2; 7 bases map to TRBD1. After removal of 7 bases from V and 5 bases from J, the junction contained 7 bases not matched to a gene. The CDR3 runs to 14 residues. Looked up from germline, CDR1 is MNHNY and CDR2 is SVGAGI (reference sequence).

The chain uses TRBV4-1 and TRBJ2-3, with D unclear. Germline V lookup: CDR1 MGHRA, CDR2 YSYEKL. The CDR3 is 13 amino acids. V lost 1 base and J 4 bases, leaving 6 bases between the germline ends. The CDR3 is CASSQARADTQYF. The CDR3 nucleotides are TGCGCCAGCAGCCAAGCTCGCGCAGATACGCAGTATTTT.

The V call is TRBV4-2, the J call TRBJ1-2, with 7 bases that match TRBD1. V lost 1 base and J lost 2; bases outside the gene matches: 4. This CDR3 contains 15 residues. Germline values: CDR1 LGHNA, CDR2 YNFKEQ. As DNA, the CDR3 is TGTGCCAGCAGCCAAGCAAGGGGGCACAACTATGGCTACACCTTC. Translating gives CASSQARGHNYGYTF.

The chain couples TRBV7-9 to TRBJ2-1; D gene unclear. Between the trimmed V and J ends, which lost 4 bases and 0 bases, there was a span of 13 bases. Germline CDR1 and CDR2: SEHNR and FQNEAQ (reference sequence). The CDR3 is 16 residues long. CDR3 nucleotide sequence: TGTGCCAGCAGCTCGCCGACTCTTAGCTCCTACAATGAGCAGTTCTTC. This translates into CASSSPTLSSYNEQFF.

The chain joins TRBV29-1 to TRBJ2-3; weak D call: TRBD2 (6 bases). The CDR3 spans 13 residues. Trimming pared 7 bases from V and 4 bases from J, leaving 15 bases between. The V gene's germline CDR1 is SQVTM and CDR2 ANQGSEA. The CDR3 sequence is CSAFGGAADTQYF. CDR3 sequence (DNA): TGCAGCGCTTTTGGCGGGGCGGCAGATACGCAGTATTTT.